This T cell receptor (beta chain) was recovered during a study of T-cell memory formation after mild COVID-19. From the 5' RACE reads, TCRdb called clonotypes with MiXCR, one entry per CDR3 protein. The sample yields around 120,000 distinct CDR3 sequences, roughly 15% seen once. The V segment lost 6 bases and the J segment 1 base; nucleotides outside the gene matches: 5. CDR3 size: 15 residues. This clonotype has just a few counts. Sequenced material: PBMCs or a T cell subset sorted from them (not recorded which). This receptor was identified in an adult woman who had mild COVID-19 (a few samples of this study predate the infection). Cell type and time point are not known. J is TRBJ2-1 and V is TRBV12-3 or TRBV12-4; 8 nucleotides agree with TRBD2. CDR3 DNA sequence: TGTGCCAGCAGCCCGACTAGCGAATCCTACAATGAGCAGTTCTTC. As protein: CASSPTSESYNEQFF.